This is a list of T cell receptor beta chains from one sample in a study of blood T cell repertoires in COVID-19. Only in-frame clones appear in the TCRdb table, and some are missing; sequencing was by immunoSEQ multiplex PCR. Of some 170,000 clones listed, more than 75% were seen once; the top ten hold about 1.2%. Sequencing was carried out using PBMCs or T cells enriched from blood (not recorded which). These receptors all come from a human donor with acute COVID-19. The donor label of this sample is uncertain. The conserved cysteine and the conserved F or W are not part of the CDR3 here. Each record gives: CDR3 length, J gene, V gene, clone size, CDR3 protein. The size field is filled for only some rows; it gives once, few, many or a size class.

len: 12
j_gene: TRBJ2-7
v_gene: TRBV18
abundance: -
CDR3aa: ASSPAGGVHEQY

len: 15
j_gene: TRBJ1-5
v_gene: TRBV15
abundance: -
CDR3aa: ATSRDLSGGPNQPQH

len: 13
j_gene: TRBJ2-5
v_gene: TRBV7-9
abundance: -
CDR3aa: ASSFRDSLEETQY

len: 13
j_gene: TRBJ1-4
v_gene: TRBV10-3
abundance: -
CDR3aa: AISESAVTNEKLF

len: 11
j_gene: TRBJ2-7
v_gene: TRBV6-2/TRBV6-3
abundance: -
CDR3aa: ASSPSGVSEQY

len: 11
j_gene: TRBJ1-1
v_gene: TRBV6-5
abundance: once
CDR3aa: ASSRVANTEAF

len: 13
j_gene: TRBJ2-7
v_gene: TRBV6-2/TRBV6-3
abundance: -
CDR3aa: ASSRQGSLGYEQY

len: 11
j_gene: TRBJ1-1
v_gene: TRBV4-3
abundance: -
CDR3aa: ASSQRDRRDAF

len: 14
j_gene: TRBJ2-5
v_gene: TRBV7-3
abundance: -
CDR3aa: ASSHRQGAHGETQY

len: 12
j_gene: TRBJ1-2
v_gene: TRBV30
abundance: -
CDR3aa: AWSVNGGRGGYT

len: 14
j_gene: TRBJ2-6
v_gene: TRBV2
abundance: -
CDR3aa: ASIKTPSSGANVLT

len: 11
j_gene: TRBJ1-5
v_gene: TRBV12-3/TRBV12-4
abundance: once
CDR3aa: ASSFRERQPQH

len: 14
j_gene: TRBJ2-5
v_gene: TRBV9
abundance: -
CDR3aa: ASSAGERDYQETQY

len: 11
j_gene: TRBJ2-7
v_gene: TRBV5-1
abundance: -
CDR3aa: ASSKGTAYEQY

len: 9
j_gene: TRBJ1-1
v_gene: TRBV7-9
abundance: -
CDR3aa: ASSFTGEAF

len: 11
j_gene: TRBJ1-1
v_gene: TRBV12-3/TRBV12-4
abundance: -
CDR3aa: ASSLEQGTEAF

len: 13
j_gene: TRBJ1-4
v_gene: TRBV9
abundance: -
CDR3aa: ASSVRTGVGEKLF

len: 9
j_gene: TRBJ1-2
v_gene: TRBV20-1
abundance: -
CDR3aa: SANRGDGYT